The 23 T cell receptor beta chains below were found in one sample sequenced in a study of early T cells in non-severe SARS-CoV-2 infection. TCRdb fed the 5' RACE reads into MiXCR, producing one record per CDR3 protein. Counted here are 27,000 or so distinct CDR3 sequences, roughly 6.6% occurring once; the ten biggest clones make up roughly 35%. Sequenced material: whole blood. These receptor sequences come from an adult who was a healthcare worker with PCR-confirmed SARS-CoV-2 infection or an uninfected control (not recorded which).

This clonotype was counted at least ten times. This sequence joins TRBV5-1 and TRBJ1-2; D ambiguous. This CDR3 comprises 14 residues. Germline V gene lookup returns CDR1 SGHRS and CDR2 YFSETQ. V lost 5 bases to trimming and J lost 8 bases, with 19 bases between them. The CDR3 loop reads CASRAGLPHPGYTF. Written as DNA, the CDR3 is TGCGCCAGCAGGGCAGGTCTGCCGCATCCGGGCTACACCTTC.

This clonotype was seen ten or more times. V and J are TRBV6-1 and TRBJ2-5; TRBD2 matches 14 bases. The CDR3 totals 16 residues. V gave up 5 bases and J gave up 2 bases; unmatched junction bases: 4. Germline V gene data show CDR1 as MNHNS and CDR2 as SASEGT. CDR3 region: CASSYRTSGGQETQYF. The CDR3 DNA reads TGTGCCAGCAGTTACCGGACTAGCGGGGGGCAAGAGACCCAGTACTTC.

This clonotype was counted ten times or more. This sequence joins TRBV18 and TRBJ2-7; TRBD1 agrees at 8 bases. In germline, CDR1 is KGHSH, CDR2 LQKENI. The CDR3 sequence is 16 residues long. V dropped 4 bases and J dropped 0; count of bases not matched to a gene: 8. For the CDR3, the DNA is TGTGCCAGCTCACGAGGGACAGGCCTGAGCTCCTACGAGCAGTACTTC. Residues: CASSRGTGLSSYEQYF.

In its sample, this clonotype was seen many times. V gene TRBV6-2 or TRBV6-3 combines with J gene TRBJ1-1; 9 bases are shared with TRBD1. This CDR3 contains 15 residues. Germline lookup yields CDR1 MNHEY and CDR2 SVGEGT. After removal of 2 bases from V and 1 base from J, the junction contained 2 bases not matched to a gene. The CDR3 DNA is TGTGCCAGCAGTTACCAGGACAGGGGGAACACTGAAGCTTTCTTT. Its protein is CASSYQDRGNTEAFF.

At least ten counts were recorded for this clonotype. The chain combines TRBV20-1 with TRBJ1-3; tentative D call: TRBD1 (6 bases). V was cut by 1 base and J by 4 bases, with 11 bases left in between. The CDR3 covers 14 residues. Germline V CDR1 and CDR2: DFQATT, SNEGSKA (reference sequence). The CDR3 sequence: CSARVSQGGNTIYF. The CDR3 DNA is TGCAGTGCTAGAGTCAGCCAGGGGGGAAACACCATATATTTT.

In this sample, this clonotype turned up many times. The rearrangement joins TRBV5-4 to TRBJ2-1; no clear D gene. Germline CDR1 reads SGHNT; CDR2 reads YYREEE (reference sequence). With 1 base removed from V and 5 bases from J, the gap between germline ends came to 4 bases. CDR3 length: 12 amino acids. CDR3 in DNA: TGTGCCAGCAGCTTGACGGACAATGAGCAGTTCTTC. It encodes CASSLTDNEQFF.

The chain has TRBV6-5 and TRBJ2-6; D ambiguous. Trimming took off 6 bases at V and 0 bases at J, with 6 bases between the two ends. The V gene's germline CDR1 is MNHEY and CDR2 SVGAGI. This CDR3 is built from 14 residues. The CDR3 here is CASSRTSGANVLTF. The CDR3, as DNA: TGTGCCAGCAGCCGAACCTCTGGGGCCAACGTCCTGACTTTC.

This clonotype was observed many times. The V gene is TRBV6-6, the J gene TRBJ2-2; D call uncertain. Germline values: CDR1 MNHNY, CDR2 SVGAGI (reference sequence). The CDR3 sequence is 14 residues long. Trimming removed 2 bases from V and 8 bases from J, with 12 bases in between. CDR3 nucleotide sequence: TGTGCCAGCAGTTACGGAGTCTCGGCGGGGGAGCTGTTTTTT. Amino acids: CASSYGVSAGELFF.

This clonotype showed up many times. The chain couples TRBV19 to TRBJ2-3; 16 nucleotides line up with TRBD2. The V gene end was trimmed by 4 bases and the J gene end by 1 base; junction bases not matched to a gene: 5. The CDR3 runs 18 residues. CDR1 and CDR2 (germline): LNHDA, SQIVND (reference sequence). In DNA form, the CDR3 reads TGTGCCAGTAGTACGGGACTAGCGGGGGGGCCCGGCACAGATACGCAGTATTTT. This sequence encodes CASSTGLAGGPGTDTQYF.

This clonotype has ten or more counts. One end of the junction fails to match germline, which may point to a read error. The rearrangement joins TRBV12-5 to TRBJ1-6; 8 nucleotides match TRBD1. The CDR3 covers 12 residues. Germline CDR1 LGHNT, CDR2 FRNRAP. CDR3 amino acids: CASGLGDRPGSF. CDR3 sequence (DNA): TGTGCTAGTGGTTTGGGGGACAGGCCTGGATCATTT.

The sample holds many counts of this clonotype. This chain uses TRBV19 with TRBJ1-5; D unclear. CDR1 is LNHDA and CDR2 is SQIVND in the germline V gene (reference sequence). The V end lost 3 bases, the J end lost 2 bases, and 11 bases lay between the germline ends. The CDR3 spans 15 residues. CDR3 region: CASSIRDGGNQPQHF. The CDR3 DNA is TGTGCCAGTAGTATTAGGGATGGCGGCAATCAGCCCCAGCATTTT.

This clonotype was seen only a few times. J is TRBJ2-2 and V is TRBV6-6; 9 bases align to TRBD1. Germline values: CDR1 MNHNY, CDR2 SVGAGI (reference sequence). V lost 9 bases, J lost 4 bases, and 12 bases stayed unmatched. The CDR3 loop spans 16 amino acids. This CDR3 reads CASRMSGTGTTGELFF. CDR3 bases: TGTGCCAGTCGGATGTCAGGGACAGGGACCACCGGGGAGCTGTTTTTT.

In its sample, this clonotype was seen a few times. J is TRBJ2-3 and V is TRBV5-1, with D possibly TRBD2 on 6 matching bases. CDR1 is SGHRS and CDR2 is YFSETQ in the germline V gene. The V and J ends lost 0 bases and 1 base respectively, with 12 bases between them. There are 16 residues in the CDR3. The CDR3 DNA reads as TGCGCCAGCAGCTTGGGAGGTAGCGGTGGCACAGATACGCAGTATTTT. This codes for CASSLGGSGGTDTQYF.

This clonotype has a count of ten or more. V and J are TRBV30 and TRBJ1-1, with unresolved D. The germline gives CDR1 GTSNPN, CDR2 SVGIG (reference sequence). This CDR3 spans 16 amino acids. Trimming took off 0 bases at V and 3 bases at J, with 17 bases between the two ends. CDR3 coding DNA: TGTGCCTGGAGTGTACAAAGGGTGTGGAGGGACACTGAAGCTTTCTTT. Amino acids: CAWSVQRVWRDTEAFF.

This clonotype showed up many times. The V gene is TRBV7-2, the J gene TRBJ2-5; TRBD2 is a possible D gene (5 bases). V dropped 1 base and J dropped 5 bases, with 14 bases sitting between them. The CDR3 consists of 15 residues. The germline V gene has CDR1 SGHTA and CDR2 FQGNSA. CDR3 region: CASSLGFGLRETQYF. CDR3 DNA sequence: TGTGCCAGCAGCTTAGGATTCGGACTGCGGGAGACCCAGTACTTC. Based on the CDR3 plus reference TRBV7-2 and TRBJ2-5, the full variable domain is GAGVSQSPSNKVTEKGKDVELRCDPISGHTALYWYRQSLGQGLEFLIYFQGNSAPDKSGLPSDRFSAERTGGSVSTLTIQRTQQEDSAVYLCASSLGFGLRETQYFGPGTRLLVL.

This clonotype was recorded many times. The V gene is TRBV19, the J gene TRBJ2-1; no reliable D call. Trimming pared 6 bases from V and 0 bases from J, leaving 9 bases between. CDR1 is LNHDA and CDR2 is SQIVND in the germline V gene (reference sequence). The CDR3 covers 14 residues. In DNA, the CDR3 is TGTGCCAGTAGAGGCCCGAGCTCCTACAATGAGCAGTTCTTC. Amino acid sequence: CASRGPSSYNEQFF.

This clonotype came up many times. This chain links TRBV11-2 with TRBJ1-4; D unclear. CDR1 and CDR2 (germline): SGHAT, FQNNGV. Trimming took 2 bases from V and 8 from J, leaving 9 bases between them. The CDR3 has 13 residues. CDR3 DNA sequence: TGTGCCAGCAGCTTAAGGCCTGAGGAAAAACTGTTTTTT. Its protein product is CASSLRPEEKLFF.

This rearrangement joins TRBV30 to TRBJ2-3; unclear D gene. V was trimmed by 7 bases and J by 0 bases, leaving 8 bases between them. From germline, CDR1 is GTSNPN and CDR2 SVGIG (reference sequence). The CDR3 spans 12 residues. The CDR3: CASGRSTDTQYF. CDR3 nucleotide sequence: TGTGCCTCCGGACGGAGCACAGATACGCAGTATTTT.

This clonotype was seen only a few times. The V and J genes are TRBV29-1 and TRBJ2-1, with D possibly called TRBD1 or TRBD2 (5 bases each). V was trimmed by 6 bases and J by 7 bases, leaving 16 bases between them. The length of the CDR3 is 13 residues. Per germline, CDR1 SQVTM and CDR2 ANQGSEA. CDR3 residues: CSVFRDARNEQFF. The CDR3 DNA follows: TGCAGCGTCTTCCGGGACGCGAGGAATGAGCAGTTCTTC.

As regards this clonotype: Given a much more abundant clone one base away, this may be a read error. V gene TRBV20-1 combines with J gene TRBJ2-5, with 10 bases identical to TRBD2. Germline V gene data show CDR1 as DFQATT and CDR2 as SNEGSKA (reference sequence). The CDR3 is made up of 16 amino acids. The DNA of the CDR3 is TGCAGTGCTCCTCCCAGCGGGGGGGCCAGAGGGGAGACCCAGCACTTC. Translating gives CSAPPSGGARGETQHF.

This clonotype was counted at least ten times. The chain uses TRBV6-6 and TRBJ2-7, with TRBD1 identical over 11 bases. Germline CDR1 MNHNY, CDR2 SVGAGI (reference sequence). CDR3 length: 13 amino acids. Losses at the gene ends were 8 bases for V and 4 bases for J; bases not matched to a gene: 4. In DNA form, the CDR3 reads TGTGCCAGCCGGGACAGGGGGACGTACGAGCAGTACTTC. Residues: CASRDRGTYEQYF.

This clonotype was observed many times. CDR3 bases: TGCGCCAGCAGCTTGTTATGGGGGGATGAGCAGTTCTTC. Translation gives CASSLLWGDEQFF. The chain has TRBV5-1 and TRBJ2-1, with a tentative D call TRBD2 (6 bases). The length of the CDR3 is 13 residues. In germline, CDR1 is SGHRS, CDR2 YFSETQ. V gave up 1 base and J gave up 8 bases, with 10 bases separating them.

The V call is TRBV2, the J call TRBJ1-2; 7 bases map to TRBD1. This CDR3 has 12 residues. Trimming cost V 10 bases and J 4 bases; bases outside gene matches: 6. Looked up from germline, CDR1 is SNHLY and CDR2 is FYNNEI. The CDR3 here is CANRTGRYGYTF. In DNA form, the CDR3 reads TGTGCCAACCGGACAGGTCGCTATGGCTACACCTTC.